This T cell receptor (beta chain) appears in the sequencing data of a study of CD4 T cells in relation to SARS-CoV-2 and coronaviruses. Study at large: PBMCs were cultured with antigen for over nine days before TCR beta sequencing. The negative reference was HIV-1 Nef peptide pool or peptide-free culture.

Study-wide points: Pre-pandemic and post-infection samples never came from the same donor.

From germline, CDR1 is SGHAT and CDR2 FQNNGV. This CDR3 contains 15 residues. V lost 1 base to trimming and J lost 2 bases, with 11 bases between them. CD4+ T cells from unexposed donors were obtained before the COVID-19 pandemic (2011-2018). Isolation of CD4+ T cells took place after 10 days in culture. Note on this clone: Its antigen remains unknown.

Clones were sequenced by immunoSEQ multiplex PCR, and TCRdb holds only the in-frame ones, with some missing. In the table there are some 23,000 clones, 60% to 85% of which are singletons. The V gene is TRBV11-2, the J gene TRBJ1-2; TRBD1 is a possible D gene (5 bases). The TCR originated in a human donor in good health. The sample was CD4+ T cells from PBMCs, cultured in vitro. CDR3 DNA: TGTGCCAGCAGCTTAGGGGACGAACTCAACTATGGCTACACCTTC. Amino acid sequence: CASSLGDELNYGYTF.